This TCR beta chain was found in a study of T cells in Graves' hyperthyroidism and ophthalmopathy. V shed 1 base and J shed 5 bases, with 12 bases lying between them. This CDR3 spans 14 amino acids. CDR1 and CDR2 from the germline V gene are SGHVS and FNYEAQ. Amplification of TCR beta CDR3 regions used RNA as the template. HTBI primers drove first-round RT-PCR of the TCR CDR3. TCRdb itself ran the multiplex PCR reads through MiXCR, one entry per CDR3 protein. The sample holds 200,000 to 300,000 distinct CDR3 sequences, approximately 24% seen once. Details on this clonotype: What it recognizes is unknown.

General study results and limits: Prediction of ophthalmopathy progression came a median roughly 7.1 months pre-onset.

The sequenced sample consisted of blood. The TCR sequence derives from a woman aged 40 to 50 with Graves' ophthalmopathy. The chain combines TRBV7-6 with TRBJ2-7; D gene uncertain. The CDR3 DNA sequence: TGTGCCAGCAGCTTAGAGCCGGGCCGCGACGAGCAGTACTTC. This encodes CASSLEPGRDEQYF. The whole variable domain, remainder taken from reference TRBV7-6 and TRBJ2-7, is GAGVSQSPRYKVTKRGQDVALRCDPISGHVSLYWYRQALGQGPEFLTYFNYEAQQDKSGLPNDRFSAERPEGSISTLTIQRTEQRDSAMYRCASSLEPGRDEQYFGPGTRLTVT.